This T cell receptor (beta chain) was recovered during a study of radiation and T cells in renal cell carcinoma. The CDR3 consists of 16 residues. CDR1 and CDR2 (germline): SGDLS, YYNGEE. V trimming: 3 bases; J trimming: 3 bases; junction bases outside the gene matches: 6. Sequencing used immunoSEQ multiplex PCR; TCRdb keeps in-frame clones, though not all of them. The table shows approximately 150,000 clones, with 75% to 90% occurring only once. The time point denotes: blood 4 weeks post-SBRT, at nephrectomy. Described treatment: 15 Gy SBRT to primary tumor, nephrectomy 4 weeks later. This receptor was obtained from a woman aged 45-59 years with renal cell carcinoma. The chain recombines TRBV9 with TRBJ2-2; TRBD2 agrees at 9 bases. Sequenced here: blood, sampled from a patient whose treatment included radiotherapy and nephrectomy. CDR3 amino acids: CASSGSGRTYTGELFF. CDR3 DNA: TGTGCCAGCAGCGGTAGCGGGAGAACGTACACCGGGGAGCTGTTTTTT.